These 25 T cell receptor beta chains were all obtained from the same sample, sequenced in a study of T-cell reconstitution after alpha-beta-depleted transplantation in children. It was with unique molecular identifiers that the TCRbeta library was prepared. TCRdb redid the calling of the PCR reads with MiXCR, one entry per CDR3 protein. The profile shows a few hundred thousand distinct CDR3 sequences, around 7% of them singletons. The sample here was PBMCs, taken before TCRalphabeta/CD19-depleted stem cell transplant. The receptors were sampled from a boy aged 2 to 10 with acute lymphoblastic leukemia, due to receive a stem cell transplant.

The V gene is TRBV4-2, the J gene TRBJ2-1, with D perhaps TRBD2 (5 bases). CDR3 length: 13 residues. V was pared by 10 bases and J by 12 bases, with 22 bases between. CDR1 and CDR2 from the germline V gene are LGHNA and YNFKEQ. The CDR3 DNA follows: TGTGCCATGGGCTTGGAGGCGGATACGGGGCAGTTCTTC. As protein: CAMGLEADTGQFF.

This clonotype was recorded at least ten times. The chain uses TRBV7-2 and TRBJ2-1, with D perhaps matching TRBD1 (6 bases). The CDR3 has 13 residues. V shed 2 bases and J shed 8 bases, with 10 bases lying between them. CDR1 SGHTA and CDR2 FQGNSA come from the germline V gene. The CDR3 region is CASSLLGTYEQFF. The CDR3 DNA follows: TGTGCCAGCAGCTTACTCGGGACATATGAGCAGTTCTTC.

This clonotype was detected many times. The chain recombines TRBV28 with TRBJ1-5, with 10 nucleotides matching TRBD1. Trimming removed 6 bases from V and 7 bases from J; junction bases left unmatched: 6. This CDR3 is 14 amino acids long. The germline V gene has CDR1 MDHEN and CDR2 SYDVKM. The CDR3 DNA sequence: TGTGCCAGCAGCTCCGGGACAGGGGTGCAGCCCCAGCATTTT. Translated: CASSSGTGVQPQHF.

This clonotype was picked up many times. V usage is TRBV25-1 and J usage is TRBJ2-1, with 14 bases fitting TRBD2. The V and J ends lost 4 bases and 10 bases, in that order; junction bases with no gene match: 6. Germline V lookup: CDR1 MGHDK, CDR2 SYGVNS. The length of the CDR3 is 15 residues. The CDR3 loop reads CASSGGTSGRGEQFF. Written as DNA, the CDR3 is TGTGCCAGCAGTGGAGGGACTAGCGGGAGAGGAGAGCAGTTCTTC.

The chain is built from TRBV5-1 and TRBJ2-2; 7 nucleotides align to TRBD2. This CDR3 comprises 14 residues. Germline CDR1 is SGHRS and CDR2 is YFSETQ. With V trimmed by 2 bases and J by 3 bases, 1 base remained unmatched. CDR3 amino acids: CASSFLADTGELFF. The CDR3 DNA sequence: TGCGCCAGCAGCTTCCTAGCGGACACCGGGGAGCTGTTTTTT.

The J gene is TRBJ2-5, the V gene TRBV7-6; 8 bases fit TRBD2. Germline V gene data show CDR1 as SGHVS and CDR2 as FNYEAQ. The V segment lost 5 bases and the J segment 4 bases; nucleotides outside the gene matches: 9. CDR3 size: 15 residues. CDR3 region: CASSQDGGVTETQYF. The CDR3 DNA sequence: TGTGCCAGCAGCCAAGACGGGGGGGTGACAGAGACCCAGTACTTC.

This clonotype was seen only a few times. This sequence joins TRBV24-1 and TRBJ1-2, with D possibly matching TRBD1 (6 bases). Trimming left V 0 bases short and J 4 bases short, with 8 bases between. Per the germline V gene, CDR1 is KGHDR and CDR2 is SFDVKD. The CDR3 is made up of 14 amino acids. CDR3 protein: CATSDLAGAYGYTF. CDR3 coding DNA: TGTGCCACCAGTGATTTGGCAGGGGCCTATGGCTACACCTTC.

The gene calls are TRBV7-2 and TRBJ2-3; D gene uncertain. The V end was cut by 3 bases, the J end by 1 base, with 5 bases between. The CDR3 has 13 residues. Germline V gives CDR1 SGHTA, CDR2 FQGNSA. The CDR3 spells CASSFSRTDTQYF. CDR3 coding DNA: TGTGCCAGCAGCTTTTCGCGCACAGATACGCAGTATTTT.

The rearrangement joins TRBV7-2 to TRBJ2-7; 8 positions match TRBD2. This CDR3 is 13 amino acids long. The V and J ends lost 1 base and 6 bases, in that order; junction bases with no gene match: 2. Germline V CDR1 and CDR2: SGHTA, FQGNSA. CDR3 DNA: TGTGCCAGCAGCTTAGTCGGGGGGGCCGAGCAGTACTTC. It translates to CASSLVGGAEQYF.

This clonotype was found many times. This sequence joins TRBV20-1 and TRBJ2-3; D remains unclear. This CDR3 is 14 amino acids long. Germline CDR1 and CDR2: DFQATT and SNEGSKA (reference sequence). V was shortened by 1 base and J by 5 bases, with 13 bases between the two germline ends. This CDR3 is CSARGPAARDTQYF. The CDR3 nucleotides read TGCAGTGCTAGAGGCCCTGCAGCAAGAGATACGCAGTATTTT.

This clonotype was detected many times. The rearrangement uses TRBV7-6 and TRBJ1-4; D ambiguous. Germline V lookup: CDR1 SGHVS, CDR2 FNYEAQ. This CDR3 has 13 residues. V was clipped by 0 bases and J by 8 bases, with 7 bases between them. The CDR3 loop is CASSLAFREKLFF. DNA for the CDR3: TGTGCCAGCAGCTTAGCCTTTCGGGAAAAACTGTTTTTT. Full variable domain (outside the CDR3, taken from reference TRBV7-6 and TRBJ1-4): GAGVSQSPRYKVTKRGQDVALRCDPISGHVSLYWYRQALGQGPEFLTYFNYEAQQDKSGLPNDRFSAERPEGSISTLTIQRTEQRDSAMYRCASSLAFREKLFFGSGTQLSVL.

This clonotype was seen many times. V gene TRBV12-3 or TRBV12-4 combines with J gene TRBJ2-3; 8 bases agree with TRBD2. The CDR3 totals 16 residues. Unmatched junction bases numbered 13, after V lost 6 bases and J lost 5 bases. In DNA, the CDR3 is TGTGCCAGCAGGCCTACCGGCGGGGGGCCTCAAGATACGCAGTATTTT. Translated, it gives CASRPTGGGPQDTQYF.

This clonotype was observed at least ten times. The chain recombines TRBV5-1 with TRBJ2-1, with D maybe TRBD2 (5 bases). The CDR3 has 16 residues. Trimming took off 0 bases at V and 7 bases at J, with 17 bases between the two ends. Germline V gene data show CDR1 as SGHRS and CDR2 as YFSETQ. CDR3 in amino acids: CASSLGSAGGLNEQFF. Here the CDR3 DNA reads TGCGCCAGCAGCTTGGGCTCTGCGGGTGGTTTAAATGAGCAGTTCTTC.

This clonotype has at least ten counts. The chain combines TRBV28 with TRBJ2-7, with TRBD1 matching over 9 bases. Germline V gene lookup returns CDR1 MDHEN and CDR2 SYDVKM. The CDR3 loop spans 16 amino acids. With 6 bases clipped from V and 4 bases from J, the junction kept 13 bases outside the gene matches. CDR3 in amino acids: CASSLGRGTGTYEQYF. The CDR3 DNA follows: TGTGCCAGCAGCTTGGGGCGAGGGACAGGGACTTACGAGCAGTACTTC.

For this clonotype: This may be a read error, as it is one base from a much larger clone. The CDR3 coding sequence is TGTGCCAGCATCGGAGACGGATACTCCTACGAGCTGTACTTC. Protein product: CASIGDGYSYELYF. The chain carries TRBV6-2 or TRBV6-3 and TRBJ2-7; D ambiguous. The germline V gene encodes CDR1 MNHEY and CDR2 SVGEGT. This CDR3 region has 14 residues.

This clonotype was recorded many times. This chain uses TRBV2 with TRBJ1-2, with a tentative D call TRBD1 (5 bases). V was pared by 3 bases and J by 4 bases, with 9 bases between. The CDR3 spans 13 residues. Germline assignment: CDR1 SNHLY and CDR2 FYNNEI. CDR3 amino acids: CASSDRTPYGYTF. DNA of the CDR3: TGTGCCAGCAGTGATAGGACACCCTATGGCTACACCTTC.

In its sample, this clonotype was seen many times. The chain employs TRBV28 and TRBJ1-1, with D unresolved. The CDR3 covers 16 residues. Trimming cost V 3 bases and J 1 base, with 15 bases left between them. CDR1 is MDHEN, CDR2 SYDVKM, per germline. The CDR3 is CASSFNYRRWNTEAFF. CDR3 DNA sequence: TGTGCCAGCAGTTTTAATTATCGACGGTGGAACACTGAAGCTTTCTTT.

This clonotype has a count of ten or more. This CDR3 is CASNPTGPSYEQYF. CDR3 DNA: TGTGCCAGCAACCCGACAGGCCCCTCCTACGAGCAGTACTTC. The V and J genes are TRBV6-2 or TRBV6-3 and TRBJ2-7; weak D call: TRBD1 (6 bases). Trimming took off 7 bases at V and 0 bases at J, with 13 bases between the two ends. Looked up from germline, CDR1 is MNHEY and CDR2 is SVGEGT. The CDR3 covers 14 residues.

The chain uses TRBV21-1 and TRBJ2-5; whether TRBD1, the table's D call, matches the DNA was not checked. TRBV21-1 is listed as a pseudogene. The CDR3 totals 16 residues. DNA of the CDR3: TGTGCCATCCCCAGGCGGGAGCCCCCCTACCAAGAGACCCAGTACTTC. Encoded protein: CAIPRREPPYQETQYF.

A few counts support this clonotype. The CDR3 reads CASSQGGTGHDGYTF. The CDR3 nucleotides read TGTGCCAGCAGCCAAGGAGGCACAGGGCATGATGGCTACACCTTC. The chain links TRBV3-1 to TRBJ1-2, with a weak D call TRBD1 (6 bases). Trimming removed 1 base from V and 6 bases from J, with 15 bases in between. The CDR3 has 15 residues. CDR1 LGHDT and CDR2 YNNKEL come from the germline V gene (reference sequence).

The table lists this clonotype with a few counts. The chain couples TRBV9 to TRBJ2-3, with TRBD2 as a possible D gene (6 bases). CDR3 length: 14 residues. Per germline, CDR1 SGDLS and CDR2 YYNGEE. V dropped 2 bases and J dropped 4 bases, with 11 bases sitting between them. This CDR3 reads CASSVSSAPDTQYF. The CDR3 DNA reads as TGTGCCAGCAGCGTCTCTAGCGCGCCAGATACGCAGTATTTT.

The chain joins TRBV18 to TRBJ2-6; TRBD1 aligns across 9 bases. The V gene end was trimmed by 2 bases and the J gene end by 2 bases; junction bases not matched to a gene: 4. Looked up from germline, CDR1 is KGHSH and CDR2 is LQKENI. The CDR3 runs 17 residues. The CDR3 region is CASSPGTGSPGANVLTF. CDR3 bases: TGTGCCAGCTCACCAGGGACAGGGTCGCCTGGGGCCAACGTCCTGACTTTC.

This clonotype came up many times. The rearrangement joins TRBV4-3 to TRBJ2-2, with unresolved D. V was trimmed by 1 base and J by 4 bases, leaving 10 bases between them. Germline-derived CDR1 and CDR2 are LGHNA and YSLEER. The CDR3 length is 15 residues. CDR3 coding DNA: TGCGCCAGCAGCCAAGGGGCGACGAGCACCGGGGAGCTGTTTTTT. Translated, it gives CASSQGATSTGELFF.

The table lists this clonotype with many counts. The chain recombines TRBV28 with TRBJ2-1, with 9 bases aligning to TRBD1. V was clipped by 3 bases and J by 6 bases; unmatched bases: 9. The V gene's germline CDR1 is MDHEN and CDR2 SYDVKM. This CDR3 spans 16 amino acids. The CDR3 region has the DNA TGTGCCAGCAGTTTGACCGGGACAGGGTGGTTCAATGAGCAGTTCTTC. Protein sequence: CASSLTGTGWFNEQFF.

This clonotype appeared many times. J is TRBJ2-5 and V is TRBV7-2; 7 positions agree with TRBD2. The V segment lost 2 bases and the J segment 2 bases; nucleotides outside the gene matches: 11. Germline loops: CDR1 SGHTA, CDR2 FQGNSA. The CDR3 loop spans 17 amino acids. The CDR3 region has the DNA TGTGCCAGCAGCTTATTTCGCGGGAGTAGAGGGCAAGAGACCCAGTACTTC. Translated: CASSLFRGSRGQETQYF.